Listed here are 25 T cell receptor beta chains from one sample, sequenced in a study of shared clonotypes between healthy human individuals (dated by TCRdb to 2018 to 2020). Libraries were made using the immunoSEQ multiplex PCR assay. TCRdb's version of the immuneACCESS table is confined to in-frame rearrangements and falls short of the full clone set. An unresolved V gene accounts for under half of the shortfall where checked; the remainder is of unknown origin. A total of 2 million to 2.5 million clones appear in this sample, 85% to 95% of them only once. Of the sample, approximately 0.39% is held by the ten largest clones. Sequenced: naive CD4+ T cells from PBMCs. The meaning of the sample's cell subset or site label: CD45RA+ positively selected. These receptor sequences come from a man between 18 and 35 years old in good health. Some clones in this sample may be carry-over from other donors' samples.

Comment on this clone: In the same sample, other DNA sequences code for this CDR3. V and J are TRBV5-1 and TRBJ1-2; the D gene is possibly TRBD1 (6 bases). The V and J ends lost 4 bases and 1 base respectively, with 11 bases between them. The CDR3 extends over 14 amino acids. Germline-derived CDR1 and CDR2 are SGHRS and YFSETQ. This chain's CDR3 is CASSLDSINYGYTF. The CDR3 DNA sequence: TGCGCCAGCAGCCTGGACAGCATTAACTATGGCTACACCTTC.

This chain uses TRBV30 with TRBJ2-5; D not resolved. With the DNA end fitting TRBJ2-7 better, the J assignment may be wrong. The CDR3 consists of 12 residues. In germline, CDR1 is GTSNPN, CDR2 SVGIG (reference sequence). This chain's CDR3 is CAWSVWRYEQYF. The CDR3, as DNA: TGTGCCTGGAGTGTATGGCGGTACGAGCAGTACTTC.

This rearrangement joins TRBV6-4 to TRBJ1-4; 9 bases are a match to TRBD1. With 1 base clipped from V and 3 bases from J, the junction kept 12 bases outside the gene matches. In germline, CDR1 is MRHNA, CDR2 SNTAGT. This CDR3 region has 19 residues. The CDR3 nucleotides are TGTGCCAGCAGTGACTGTATCACAGGGGGCGCTCCCCCTAATGAAAAACTGTTTTTT. It encodes CASSDCITGGAPPNEKLFF.

The chain couples TRBV4-2 to TRBJ2-3; D call uncertain. The CDR3 is 15 residues long. Germline V gene sequence: CDR1 LGHNA, CDR2 YNFKEQ. Trimming removed 2 bases from V and 3 bases from J, with 12 bases in between. The CDR3 sequence is CASSQFGPETDTQYF. CDR3 sequence (DNA): TGTGCCAGCAGCCAATTCGGCCCAGAGACAGATACGCAGTATTTT.

The sample holds one count of this clone. The CDR3 DNA reads TGCGCCAGCAGCCAAGATCCACGGAACTATGGCTACACCTTC. Translation: CASSQDPRNYGYTF. V is TRBV4-3 and J is TRBJ1-2; no definite D call. Germline V gives CDR1 LGHNA, CDR2 YSLEER. The germline V and J ends were trimmed by 0 bases and 2 bases, with 7 bases remaining between them. The CDR3 covers 14 residues.

V is TRBV7-9 and J is TRBJ2-5; no definite D call. Per the germline V gene, CDR1 is SEHNR and CDR2 is FQNEAQ (reference sequence). The CDR3 covers 12 residues. V was pared by 0 bases and J by 5 bases, with 4 bases between. The CDR3 bases are TGTGCCAGCAGCTTAGCGTGGGAGACCCAGTACTTC. It codes for CASSLAWETQYF.

The rearrangement joins TRBV5-6 to TRBJ2-5; D is unclear. V was shortened by 2 bases and J by 5 bases, with 4 bases between the two germline ends. The germline V gene encodes CDR1 SGHDT and CDR2 YYEEEE. The CDR3 contains 11 residues. The CDR3 spells CASSFSETQYF. CDR3 nucleotide sequence: TGTGCCAGCAGCTTCAGTGAGACCCAGTACTTC.

The chain uses TRBV4-3 and TRBJ1-4; unclear D gene. Germline values: CDR1 LGHNA, CDR2 YSLEER. Trimming stripped 2 bases from V and 4 bases from J, with 20 bases between. CDR3 length: 18 residues. CDR3 in amino acids: CASSQTSLPLVYNEKLFF. The CDR3 nucleotides are TGCGCCAGCAGCCAAACCTCGCTCCCGTTAGTTTATAATGAAAAACTGTTTTTT.

This chain's CDR3 is CASSFFSQRFSGREFF. The CDR3, as DNA: TGTGCCAGCAGTTTTTTTTCTCAACGATTTAGCGGGAGGGAGTTCTTC. This chain links TRBV27 with TRBJ2-1, with TRBD2 matching over 11 bases. Germline assignment: CDR1 MNHEY and CDR2 SMNVEV (reference sequence). V lost 3 bases and J lost 14; bases outside the gene matches: 15. The CDR3 extends over 16 amino acids.

On this clone: The DNA is left out, because the CDR3 cannot be placed on it with certainty; the CDR3 is given as TCRdb lists it. This chain connects TRBV6-5 to TRBJ1-1; TRBD1, the table's D call, was not compared with the DNA. Germline CDR1 and CDR2: MNHEY and SVGAGI. The CDR3 contains 14 residues when both ends are counted. CDR3 loop: CASSSSTGNTEAFF.

In regard to this clone: At the DNA level, this CDR3 is encoded by other sequences in the same sample as well. The chain is built from TRBV7-3 and TRBJ2-5; D is possibly TRBD2 (5 bases). Trimming cost V 4 bases and J 5 bases, with 11 bases left between them. The CDR3 is made up of 13 amino acids. Germline CDR1 reads SGHTA; CDR2 reads FQGTGA. CDR3 nucleotides: TGTGCCAGCAGCTCCAGAGGAGGTGAGACCCAGTACTTC. The encoded protein is CASSSRGGETQYF.

The genes are TRBV28 and TRBJ2-7, with D tentatively TRBD2 (5 bases). Germline V gives CDR1 MDHEN, CDR2 SYDVKM. The V gene lost 7 bases and the J gene lost 1 base, with 11 bases spanning the gap. The CDR3 covers 13 residues. CDR3 DNA sequence: TGTGCCAGCACCCGGAGGCAGTCCTACGAGCAGTACTTC. Protein: CASTRRQSYEQYF.

The J gene is TRBJ2-7, the V gene TRBV10-3, with TRBD1 identical over 9 bases. V dropped 11 bases and J dropped 5; count of bases not matched to a gene: 16. The CDR3 is 15 amino acids. Germline CDR1 ENHRY, CDR2 SYGVKD. The CDR3 region is CAVTGQGGWGDEQYF. DNA for the CDR3: TGTGCCGTCACGGGACAGGGAGGGTGGGGCGACGAGCAGTACTTC.

Only one count was recorded for this clone. The chain recombines TRBV7-8 with TRBJ2-3, with 7 bases lining up with TRBD1. Germline values: CDR1 SGHVS, CDR2 FQNEAQ. There are 15 residues in the CDR3. The junction had 5 bases not matched to a gene; V was cut back by 4 bases and J by 1 base. CDR3: CASSYRGLGTDTQYF. The CDR3 DNA reads TGTGCCAGCAGCTACAGGGGATTGGGCACAGATACGCAGTATTTT.

The V and J genes are TRBV19 and TRBJ2-6, with D unresolved. Trimming stripped 5 bases from V and 0 bases from J, with 5 bases between. The CDR3 totals 14 residues. Germline values: CDR1 LNHDA, CDR2 SQIVND (reference sequence). CDR3 sequence reads: CASSQSSGANVLTF. The CDR3 nucleotides are TGTGCCAGTAGTCAGAGCTCTGGGGCCAACGTCCTGACTTTC.

The chain combines TRBV23-1 with TRBJ2-2; D is ambiguous. TRBV23-1 is sorted into the ORF group, with uncertain function. The CDR3 covers 10 residues. Trimming shortened V by 7 bases and J by 8 bases, and 5 bases separated the two germline ends. The CDR3 reads CASIRGELFF. The DNA of the CDR3 is TGCGCCAGCATCCGAGGGGAGCTGTTTTTT.

The chain employs TRBV28 and TRBJ2-1; possibly TRBD2 for D (6 bases). V was clipped by 2 bases and J by 14 bases, with 13 bases between them. The CDR3 totals 12 residues. In germline, CDR1 is MDHEN, CDR2 SYDVKM. CDR3 DNA: TGTGCCAGCAGTTTACCCTCCGGGACTGAGTTCTTC. Residues: CASSLPSGTEFF.

This clone was picked up one time. Different DNA sequences within this sample yield the same CDR3. The V call is TRBV5-1, the J call TRBJ2-1, with no clear D. The CDR3 length is 15 residues. Germline V gene sequence: CDR1 SGHRS, CDR2 YFSETQ. Trimming pared 5 bases from V and 0 bases from J, leaving 12 bases between. The CDR3 reads CASSPDPSSYNEQFF. For the CDR3, the DNA is TGCGCCAGCAGTCCCGACCCGAGCTCCTACAATGAGCAGTTCTTC.

Comment on this clone: This sample includes further DNA sequences coding for the same CDR3. The chain carries TRBV28 and TRBJ2-7; 8 bases fit TRBD1. V trimming: 2 bases; J trimming: 4 bases; junction bases outside the gene matches: 4. Germline V gives CDR1 MDHEN, CDR2 SYDVKM. The CDR3 runs to 14 residues. CDR3 nucleotides: TGTGCCAGCAGTTTACAGGGGGCTGGATACGAGCAGTACTTC. Residues: CASSLQGAGYEQYF.

The chain carries TRBV11-3 and TRBJ2-5, with TRBD1 identical over 7 bases. The CDR3 sequence is 14 residues long. Germline V lookup: CDR1 SGHNT, CDR2 YENEEA. V shed 5 bases and J 5 bases; nucleotides not matched to a gene: 8. The CDR3 loop is CASSRLDRPETQYF. The CDR3, as DNA: TGTGCCAGCAGCCGCCTGGACAGGCCGGAGACCCAGTACTTC.

The chain employs TRBV5-1 and TRBJ1-4; possible D gene TRBD1, 5 bases. This CDR3 contains 15 residues. Trimming removed 4 bases from V and 7 bases from J, with 17 bases in between. Germline assignment: CDR1 SGHRS and CDR2 YFSETQ. This CDR3 is CASSPSGTGGEKLFF. CDR3 in DNA: TGCGCCAGCAGCCCCTCGGGGACCGGCGGTGAAAAACTGTTTTTT.

This chain links TRBV7-9 with TRBJ2-7, with D possibly TRBD1 on 5 matching bases. The germline gives CDR1 SEHNR, CDR2 FQNEAQ (reference sequence). The CDR3 totals 14 residues. V lost 2 bases, J lost 3 bases, and 11 bases lay in between. In DNA, the CDR3 is TGTGCCAGCAGCTTACTCGGTCAGGGCTACGAGCAGTACTTC. Translation gives CASSLLGQGYEQYF.

The V gene is TRBV6-6, the J gene TRBJ1-1; 7 nucleotides align to TRBD1. J was trimmed by 4 bases and V by 2 bases; bases with no gene match: 1. The CDR3 loop spans 13 amino acids. CDR1 MNHNY and CDR2 SVGAGI come from the germline V gene (reference sequence). CDR3 loop: CASSYNRGTEAFF. DNA of the CDR3: TGTGCCAGCAGTTACAACAGGGGCACTGAAGCTTTCTTT.

A single count supports this clone. This CDR3 is also generated by other DNA sequences in the sample. This chain connects TRBV5-1 to TRBJ2-5; 8 bases map to TRBD1. The V segment lost 4 bases and the J segment 2 bases; nucleotides outside the gene matches: 7. Per germline, CDR1 SGHRS and CDR2 YFSETQ. CDR3 length: 15 residues. The chain's CDR3 is CASSLRQGRQETQYF. CDR3 sequence (DNA): TGCGCCAGCAGCCTAAGACAGGGGCGGCAAGAGACCCAGTACTTC. Variable domain in full (rest from reference TRBV5-1 and TRBJ2-5): KAGVTQTPRYLIKTRGQQVTLSCSPISGHRSVSWYQQTPGQGLQFLFEYFSETQRNKGNFPGRFSGRQFSNSRSEMNVSTLELGDSALYLCASSLRQGRQETQYFGPGTRLLVL.

The chain has TRBV5-5 and TRBJ1-4; no firm D call. This CDR3 spans 13 amino acids. V was pared by 0 bases and J by 7 bases, with 7 bases between. The germline V gene encodes CDR1 SGHKS and CDR2 YYEKEE (reference sequence). DNA of the CDR3: TGTGCCAGCAGCTTGGGTGGGCCTGAAAAACTGTTTTTT. Translated, it gives CASSLGGPEKLFF.